One sample yielded the 10 T cell receptor beta chains listed below, sequenced in a study of T-cell memory formation after mild COVID-19. TCRdb re-derived calls from the 5' RACE reads in MiXCR, one entry per CDR3 protein. The sample has more than 110,000 distinct CDR3 sequences; more than 13% are singletons. Source material: PBMCs or a T cell subset sorted from them (not recorded which). The origin of the receptors is an adult woman who had mild COVID-19 (a few samples of this study predate the infection). Cell type and time point are not known.

This clonotype was counted only a few times. The chain employs TRBV4-3 and TRBJ2-6; D gene unclear. Germline V CDR1 and CDR2: LGHNA, YSLEER. The CDR3 has 17 amino acids. Trimming removed 0 bases at V and 0 bases at J, with 9 bases between. The CDR3 region is CASSQERSGSGANVLTF. Written as DNA, the CDR3 is TGCGCCAGCAGCCAAGAACGGTCCGGCTCTGGGGCCAACGTCCTGACTTTC.

The chain employs TRBV19 and TRBJ1-1; D is undetermined. There are 13 residues in the CDR3. Germline V gene lookup returns CDR1 LNHDA and CDR2 SQIVND (reference sequence). Trimming took 6 bases from V and 5 from J, leaving 13 bases between them. CDR3 nucleotides: TGTGCCAGTAGCAAGACCATAGGGACTGAAGCTTTCTTT. Its protein product is CASSKTIGTEAFF.

This clonotype was seen many times. The V gene is TRBV10-3, the J gene TRBJ2-7; D is perhaps TRBD2 (5 bases). V shed 3 bases and J shed 0 bases, with 12 bases lying between them. Germline V CDR1 and CDR2: ENHRY, SYGVKD. This CDR3 has 15 residues. In DNA form, the CDR3 reads TGTGCCATCAGTGACCCCGCGGGTAGCTCCTACGAGCAGTACTTC. This translates into CAISDPAGSSYEQYF.

The chain links TRBV7-9 to TRBJ2-1; 9 bases align to TRBD2. This CDR3 comprises 17 residues. Germline V gene lookup returns CDR1 SEHNR and CDR2 FQNEAQ (reference sequence). Trimming cost V 4 bases and J 1 base; bases outside gene matches: 8. The CDR3 region has the DNA TGTGCCAGCAGCTCCGTAGCGGGGGTGATTTCCTACAATGAGCAGTTCTTC. Translating gives CASSSVAGVISYNEQFF.

The chain couples TRBV7-9 to TRBJ1-1; TRBD1 aligns across 9 bases. This CDR3 comprises 16 residues. Germline V CDR1 and CDR2: SEHNR, FQNEAQ (reference sequence). The trim removed 4 bases at V and 0 bases at J, leaving 6 bases unmatched. DNA for the CDR3: TGTGCCAGCAGCTCCCGGGACAGGGAAGTGAACACTGAAGCTTTCTTT. Encoded protein: CASSSRDREVNTEAFF.

The chain has TRBV9 and TRBJ2-2, with 11 bases matching TRBD2. CDR3 length equals 15 residues. In germline, CDR1 is SGDLS, CDR2 YYNGEE. V shed 6 bases, J shed 6 bases, and the junction held 7 bases outside the gene matches. In DNA, the CDR3 is TGTGCCAGCACCATTAGCGGGGGGGCCGCCGGGGAGCTGTTTTTT. Translating it yields CASTISGGAAGELFF.

This clonotype was counted a few times. The rearrangement links TRBV11-1 to TRBJ2-5, with no clear D. Trimming removed 5 bases from V and 3 bases from J, with 10 bases in between. The CDR3 consists of 13 residues. Germline-derived CDR1 and CDR2 are SGHAT and FQDESV (reference sequence). The CDR3 bases are TGTGCCAGCAGCCAAGACTTAAAAGAGACCCAGTACTTC. It yields the protein CASSQDLKETQYF.

Only a few counts were recorded for this clonotype. The CDR3 DNA follows: TGTGCCACCAGCAGAGTGGGAGGACTCGATGAAGATACGCAGTATTTT. As protein: CATSRVGGLDEDTQYF. The chain recombines TRBV15 with TRBJ2-3, with D perhaps TRBD2 (6 bases). Germline loops: CDR1 LNHNV, CDR2 YYDKDF (reference sequence). V gave up 1 base and J gave up 5 bases, with 16 bases separating them. There are 16 residues in the CDR3. The variable domain in full, with the rest retrieved from reference TRBV15 and TRBJ2-3, is DAMVIQNPRYQVTQFGKPVTLSCSQTLNHNVMYWYQQKSSQAPKLLFHYYDKDFNNEADTPDNFQSRRPNTSFCFLDIRSPGLGDTAMYLCATSRVGGLDEDTQYFGPGTRLTVL.

This clonotype was recorded many times. This rearrangement joins TRBV5-1 to TRBJ2-2; 11 bases align to TRBD2. Germline lookup yields CDR1 SGHRS and CDR2 YFSETQ. The ends lost 4 bases at V and 4 bases at J; junction bases unmatched: 9. CDR3 length equals 17 residues. The CDR3 nucleotides read TGCGCCAGCAGCCGAACCATAGCGGGAGGGAGCACCGGGGAGCTGTTTTTT. Translating it yields CASSRTIAGGSTGELFF.

In its sample, this clonotype was seen many times. The rearrangement links TRBV24-1 to TRBJ1-3, with D uncertain. The CDR3 is 13 residues long. The V gene lost 9 bases and the J gene lost 2 bases, with 10 bases spanning the gap. In germline, CDR1 is KGHDR, CDR2 SFDVKD. The CDR3 spells CATRAGAGNTIYF. The CDR3 DNA sequence: TGTGCCACCCGTGCGGGAGCTGGAAACACCATATATTTT.